The 19 T cell receptor beta chains reported below all come from one sample, sequenced in a study of sequential checkpoint blockade in melanoma. TCRdb's table, derived via immunoSEQ multiplex PCR, lists solely in-frame clones and lacks some. The sample holds some 8,800 clones; about 21% are singletons and the top ten take around 15%. As to treatment: randomized to nivolumab then ipilimumab (arm A) or the reverse (arm B). The input for sequencing was tumor tissue (inferred from file names), taken from a patient given nivolumab and ipilimumab in sequence. All receptors derive from a human donor with melanoma.

The V and J genes are TRBV25-1 and TRBJ1-5, with 9 bases matching TRBD1. V lost 2 bases and J lost 1; bases outside the gene matches: 6. Germline V CDR1 and CDR2: MGHDK, SYGVNS. CDR3 length: 17 amino acids. CDR3 DNA sequence: TGTGCCAGCAGTGAAAACAGGGGGCTCGGGAGCAATCAGCCCCAGCATTTT. Residues: CASSENRGLGSNQPQHF. The full variable domain, with the rest looked up from reference TRBV25-1 and TRBJ1-5, is EADIYQTPRYLVIGTGKKITLECSQTMGHDKMYWYQQDPGMELHLIHYSYGVNSTEKGDLSSESTVSRIRTEHFPLTLESARPSHTSQYLCASSENRGLGSNQPQHFGDGTRLSIL.

This clone has just a few counts. V and J are TRBV11-1 and TRBJ1-5; D might be TRBD1 (5 bases). The germline V gene encodes CDR1 SGHAT and CDR2 FQDESV (reference sequence). This CDR3 is 15 amino acids long. V gave up 1 base and J gave up 5 bases, with 12 bases separating them. CDR3 bases: TGTGCCAGCAGCTTAGTAGGTAGGGGTGATCAGCCCCAGCATTTT. Encoded protein: CASSLVGRGDQPQHF.

This clone has a handful of counts. Written as DNA, the CDR3 is TGTGCCAGCAGCCAATCTATAGGAACTAGCGGCCTTCGAAACGAGCAGTACTTC. Translation gives CASSQSIGTSGLRNEQYF. The gene calls are TRBV14 and TRBJ2-7; 8 bases align to TRBD2. With V trimmed by 2 bases and J by 5 bases, 17 bases remained unmatched. The V gene's germline CDR1 is SGHDN and CDR2 FVKESK. CDR3 size: 18 residues. Complete variable domain (other parts from reference TRBV14 and TRBJ2-7): EAGVTQFPSHSVIEKGQTVTLRCDPISGHDNLYWYRRVMGKEIKFLLHFVKESKQDESGMPNNRFLAERTGGTYSTLKVQPAELEDSGVYFCASSQSIGTSGLRNEQYFGPGTRLTVT.

There are a few counts of this clone. The chain employs TRBV6-8 and TRBJ2-7, with a tentative D call TRBD1 (6 bases). Germline CDR1 is MNHGY and CDR2 is SAAAGT. V lost 0 bases, J lost 6 bases, and 12 bases lay in between. This CDR3 spans 14 amino acids. This chain's CDR3 is CASSYSTGPREQYF. The CDR3 bases are TGTGCCAGCAGTTACTCGACAGGTCCCCGCGAGCAGTACTTC.

The genes are TRBV6-8 and TRBJ1-2; D perhaps matches TRBD1 (5 bases). CDR1 and CDR2 (germline): MNHGY, SAAAGT. V was trimmed by 6 bases and J by 7 bases, leaving 12 bases between them. The CDR3 has 12 residues. CDR3 amino acids: CASSSGLFGYTF. The CDR3, as DNA: TGTGCCAGCAGCTCGGGGCTTTTTGGCTACACCTTC.

There are a few counts of this clone. The V call is TRBV6-8, the J call TRBJ2-5; 8 nucleotides match TRBD2. The CDR3 loop spans 14 amino acids. Losses at the gene ends were 2 bases for V and 1 base for J; bases not matched to a gene: 0. Germline V gives CDR1 MNHGY, CDR2 SAAAGT. CDR3 loop: CASSYTSGQETQYF. The DNA for the CDR3 is TGTGCCAGCAGTTACACTAGCGGCCAAGAGACCCAGTACTTC.

This clone occurred many times. The CDR3 DNA sequence: TGTGCCAGCAGAGATGAACAGCAGTACTATGGCTACACCTTC. Residues: CASRDEQQYYGYTF. The chain links TRBV6-8 to TRBJ1-2, with D unresolved. The germline V gene has CDR1 MNHGY and CDR2 SAAAGT. V was shortened by 6 bases and J by 3 bases, with 14 bases between the two germline ends. The CDR3 runs to 14 residues.

This clone was counted a few times. The chain joins TRBV6-8 to TRBJ1-1; no definite D call. Trimming shortened V by 0 bases and J by 5 bases, and 13 bases separated the two germline ends. Germline values: CDR1 MNHGY, CDR2 SAAAGT. The CDR3 consists of 15 residues. As DNA, the CDR3 is TGTGCCAGCAGTTACTCGGTGGGTAGGAGTACTGAAGCTTTCTTT. Translation gives CASSYSVGRSTEAFF.

This clone turned up a few times. V and J are TRBV11-3 and TRBJ1-1, with a weak D call TRBD1 (5 bases). The V end lost 3 bases, the J end lost 3 bases, and 11 bases lay between the germline ends. The CDR3 runs 14 residues. Germline V gene sequence: CDR1 SGHNT, CDR2 YENEEA. CDR3 amino acids: CASSLGPEHTEAFF. The CDR3 region has the DNA TGTGCCAGCAGCTTGGGGCCGGAACACACTGAAGCTTTCTTT.

This clone came up a few times. The V and J genes are TRBV6-8 and TRBJ2-5, with a weak D call TRBD2 (5 bases). The CDR3 runs 15 residues. Germline assignment: CDR1 MNHGY and CDR2 SAAAGT. Trimming left V 7 bases short and J 5 bases short, with 20 bases between. The CDR3 nucleotides are TGTGCCAGCACTCGGGTGGAGCGGACCCAGGAGACCCAGTACTTC. This sequence encodes CASTRVERTQETQYF.

Relative to its sample, this clone is medium-sized. The same CDR3 arises from other DNA sequences in this sample as well. The V and J genes are TRBV28 and TRBJ1-2, with D unresolved. There are 13 residues in the CDR3. Germline loops: CDR1 MDHEN, CDR2 SYDVKM. Deletions cut 8 bases from V and 3 bases from J, with 13 bases between. CDR3 DNA sequence: TGTGCCAGCCGTGACACCGGTGACTATGGCTACACCTTC. Protein product: CASRDTGDYGYTF.

A few counts support this clone. The chain couples TRBV11-3 to TRBJ2-7; D unclear. The CDR3 length is 15 residues. Trimming cost V 1 base and J 3 bases, with 13 bases left between them. The germline gives CDR1 SGHNT, CDR2 YENEEA. The CDR3 here is CASSLGGPAHYEQYV. CDR3 in DNA: TGTGCCAGCAGCTTAGGCGGCCCTGCGCACTACGAGCAGTACGTC.

This clone appeared a few times. The chain carries TRBV9 and TRBJ2-7, with 8 bases lining up with TRBD2. Trimming took 0 bases from V and 5 from J; bases not matched to a gene: 1. Per germline, CDR1 SGDLS and CDR2 YYNGEE. This CDR3 is built from 13 residues. As DNA, the CDR3 is TGTGCCAGCAGCGTAGGGACTAGCAACGAGCAGTACTTC. Translated: CASSVGTSNEQYF.

This clone was recorded a few times. The CDR3 DNA reads as TGTGCCAGCAGTACCCTCCGGGACTGGAACATTCAGTACTTC. This sequence encodes CASSTLRDWNIQYF. This sequence joins TRBV11-3 and TRBJ2-4; tentative D call: TRBD2 (6 bases). This CDR3 has 14 amino acids. Trimming cost V 6 bases and J 7 bases, with 16 bases left between them. Per the germline V gene, CDR1 is SGHNT and CDR2 is YENEEA.

This chain connects TRBV9 to TRBJ2-3, with 10 nucleotides matching TRBD2. V was clipped by 0 bases and J by 1 base; unmatched bases: 8. Germline-derived CDR1 and CDR2 are SGDLS and YYNGEE. The CDR3 spans 18 residues. This chain's CDR3 is CASSVGSGGVGGTDTQYF. CDR3 sequence (DNA): TGTGCCAGCAGCGTAGGAAGCGGGGGGGTAGGCGGCACAGATACGCAGTATTTT.

The chain has TRBV28 and TRBJ1-1; the D is unclear. The V gene's germline CDR1 is MDHEN and CDR2 SYDVKM. The CDR3 runs to 13 residues. V was trimmed by 3 bases and J by 4 bases, leaving 9 bases between them. The CDR3 DNA reads as TGTGCCAGCAGTTTTTGGGTTGGCACTGAAGCTTTCTTT. Translation: CASSFWVGTEAFF. Looking up the rest from reference TRBV28 and TRBJ1-1 gives the full variable domain: DVKVTQSSRYLVKRTGEKVFLECVQDMDHENMFWYRQDPGLGLRLIYFSYDVKMKEKGDIPEGYSVSREKKERFSLILESASTNQTSMYLCASSFWVGTEAFFGQGTRLTVV.

The CDR3 nucleotides read TGTGCCAGCAGGGCCCGGGACAGGGGGAGCTACAATGAGCAGTTCTTC. This encodes CASRARDRGSYNEQFF. This chain uses TRBV6-8 with TRBJ2-1; the match to TRBD1 covers 11 bases. The CDR3 is 16 residues long. V lost 6 bases to trimming and J lost 3 bases; unmatched junction nucleotides: 7. Germline CDR1 and CDR2: MNHGY and SAAAGT.

The chain employs TRBV5-1 and TRBJ2-3, with TRBD2 as a possible D gene (6 bases). Between the trimmed V and J ends, which lost 0 bases and 0 bases, there was a span of 17 bases. This CDR3 is built from 18 residues. Germline values: CDR1 SGHRS, CDR2 YFSETQ. The CDR3 reads CASSLGVGAGSSTDTQYF. In nucleotides, the CDR3 is TGCGCCAGCAGCTTGGGTGTCGGGGCGGGGAGTAGCACAGATACGCAGTATTTT.

This clone came up a few times. This chain uses TRBV28 with TRBJ2-3; weak D call: TRBD2 (7 bases). The length of the CDR3 is 14 residues. V was shortened by 5 bases and J by 0 bases, with 9 bases between the two germline ends. The germline V gene encodes CDR1 MDHEN and CDR2 SYDVKM. CDR3 coding DNA: TGTGCCAGCAGTAGGGGGGGAAGCACAGATACGCAGTATTTT. Its translation: CASSRGGSTDTQYF.